Given below is one T cell receptor beta chain in context. The assay was immunoSEQ multiplex PCR, and TCRdb's table has in-frame clones only and misses some. This table holds about 1.1 million clones, around three quarters found once. CDR1 is SGDLS and CDR2 is YYNGEE in the germline V gene. This CDR3 has 15 residues. This record belongs to a study of shared clonotypes between healthy human individuals. J is TRBJ2-5 and V is TRBV9; D possibly corresponds to TRBD1 (7 bases). The J call may be incorrect, as the DNA end agrees better with TRBJ2-7. The sequence derives from a man aged 18 to 29 in good health. Some clones in this sample may be carry-over from other donors' samples. Sequencing was carried out using memory CD4+ T cells from PBMCs. Subset given: CD45RA-negative fraction. CDR3 amino acids: CASSVGAQGGAEQYF. The CDR3 DNA sequence: TGTGCCAGCAGCGTAGGAGCGCAGGGGGGAGCCGAGCAGTACTTC.